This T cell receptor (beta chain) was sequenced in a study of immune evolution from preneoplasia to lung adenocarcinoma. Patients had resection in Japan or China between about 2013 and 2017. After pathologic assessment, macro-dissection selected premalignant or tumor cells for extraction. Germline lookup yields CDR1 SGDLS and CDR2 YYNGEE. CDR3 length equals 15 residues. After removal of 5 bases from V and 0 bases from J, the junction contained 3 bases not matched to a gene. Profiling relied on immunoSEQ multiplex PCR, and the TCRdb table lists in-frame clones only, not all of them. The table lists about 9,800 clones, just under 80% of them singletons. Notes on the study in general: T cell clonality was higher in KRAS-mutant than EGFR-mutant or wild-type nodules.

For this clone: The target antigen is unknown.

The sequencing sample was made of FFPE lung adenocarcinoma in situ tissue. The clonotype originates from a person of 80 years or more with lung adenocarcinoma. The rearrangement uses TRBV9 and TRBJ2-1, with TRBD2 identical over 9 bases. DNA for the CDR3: TGTGCCAGCAGTCTAGCGGGGAACTCCTACAATGAGCAGTTCTTC. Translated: CASSLAGNSYNEQFF.